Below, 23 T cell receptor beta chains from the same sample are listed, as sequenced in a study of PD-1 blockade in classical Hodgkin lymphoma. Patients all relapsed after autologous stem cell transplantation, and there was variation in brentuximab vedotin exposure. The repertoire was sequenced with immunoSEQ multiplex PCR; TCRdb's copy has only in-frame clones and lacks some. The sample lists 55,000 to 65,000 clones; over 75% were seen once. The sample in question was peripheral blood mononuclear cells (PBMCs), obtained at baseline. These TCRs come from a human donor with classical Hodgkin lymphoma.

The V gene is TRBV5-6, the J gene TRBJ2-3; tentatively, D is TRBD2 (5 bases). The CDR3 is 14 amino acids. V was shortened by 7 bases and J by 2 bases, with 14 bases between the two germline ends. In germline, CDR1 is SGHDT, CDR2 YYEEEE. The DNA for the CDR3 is TGTGCCAGCGGCACGGACTTCTACACAGATACGCAGTATTTT. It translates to CASGTDFYTDTQYF.

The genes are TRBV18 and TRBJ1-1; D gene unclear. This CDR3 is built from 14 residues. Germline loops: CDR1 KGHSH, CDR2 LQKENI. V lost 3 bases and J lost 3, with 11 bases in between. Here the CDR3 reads CASSPSAQHTEAFF. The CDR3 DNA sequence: TGTGCCAGCTCACCTTCGGCTCAACACACTGAAGCTTTCTTT.

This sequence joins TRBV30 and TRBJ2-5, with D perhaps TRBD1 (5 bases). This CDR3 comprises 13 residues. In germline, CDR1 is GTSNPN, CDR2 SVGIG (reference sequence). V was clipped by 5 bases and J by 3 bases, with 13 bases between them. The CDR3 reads CAWYRFREETQYF. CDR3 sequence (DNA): TGTGCCTGGTACAGGTTTCGGGAAGAGACCCAGTACTTC.

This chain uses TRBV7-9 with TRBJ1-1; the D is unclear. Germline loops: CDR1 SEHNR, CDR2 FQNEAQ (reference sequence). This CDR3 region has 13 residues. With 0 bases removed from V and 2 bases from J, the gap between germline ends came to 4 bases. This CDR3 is CASSLAPNTEAFF. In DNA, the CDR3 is TGTGCCAGCAGCTTAGCCCCAAACACTGAAGCTTTCTTT. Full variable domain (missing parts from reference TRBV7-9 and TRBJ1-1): DTGVSQNPRHKITKRGQNVTFRCDPISEHNRLYWYRQTLGQGPEFLTYFQNEAQLEKSRLLSDRFSAERPKGSFSTLEIQRTEQGDSAMYLCASSLAPNTEAFFGQGTRLTVV.

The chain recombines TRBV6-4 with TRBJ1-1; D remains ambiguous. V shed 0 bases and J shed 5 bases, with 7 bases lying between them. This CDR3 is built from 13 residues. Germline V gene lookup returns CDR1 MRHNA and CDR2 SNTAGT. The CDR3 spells CASSDSGRTEAFF. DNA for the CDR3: TGTGCCAGCAGTGACTCAGGGCGTACTGAAGCTTTCTTT.

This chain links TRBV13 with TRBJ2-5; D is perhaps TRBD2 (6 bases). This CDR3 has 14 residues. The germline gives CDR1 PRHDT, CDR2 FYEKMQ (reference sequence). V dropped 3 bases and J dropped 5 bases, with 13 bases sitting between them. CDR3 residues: CASSFRTMDETQYF. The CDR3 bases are TGTGCCAGCAGCTTCAGGACTATGGACGAGACCCAGTACTTC.

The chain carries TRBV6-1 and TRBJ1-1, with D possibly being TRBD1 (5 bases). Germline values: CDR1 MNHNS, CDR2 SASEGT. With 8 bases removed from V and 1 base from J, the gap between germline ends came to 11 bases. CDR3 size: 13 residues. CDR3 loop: CASQRQSNTEAFF. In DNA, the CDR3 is TGTGCCAGCCAGAGACAGTCGAACACTGAAGCTTTCTTT.

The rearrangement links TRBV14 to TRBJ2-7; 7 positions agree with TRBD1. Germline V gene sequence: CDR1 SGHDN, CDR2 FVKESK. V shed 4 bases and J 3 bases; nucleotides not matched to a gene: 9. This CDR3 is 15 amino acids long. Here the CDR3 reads CASSPRKGAHYEQYF. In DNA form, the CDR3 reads TGTGCCAGCAGCCCCCGGAAGGGGGCCCACTACGAGCAGTACTTC.

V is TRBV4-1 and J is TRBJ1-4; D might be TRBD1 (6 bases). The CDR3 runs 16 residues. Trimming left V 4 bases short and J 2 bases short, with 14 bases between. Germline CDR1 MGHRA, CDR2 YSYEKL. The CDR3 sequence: CASSRGGGSTNEKLFF. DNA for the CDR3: TGCGCCAGCAGCCGCGGAGGGGGATCCACTAATGAAAAACTGTTTTTT.

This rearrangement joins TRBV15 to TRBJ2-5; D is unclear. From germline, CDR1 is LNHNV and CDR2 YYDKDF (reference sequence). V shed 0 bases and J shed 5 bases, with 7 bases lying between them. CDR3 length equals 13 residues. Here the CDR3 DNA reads TGTGCCACCAGCAGAGATGAGAGGGAGACCCAGTACTTC. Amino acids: CATSRDERETQYF.

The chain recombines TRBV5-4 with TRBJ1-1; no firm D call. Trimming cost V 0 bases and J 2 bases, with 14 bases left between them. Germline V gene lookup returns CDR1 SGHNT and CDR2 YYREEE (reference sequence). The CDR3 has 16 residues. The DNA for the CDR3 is TGTGCCAGCAGCTTGGTACCGACCGGACTTAACACTGAAGCTTTCTTT. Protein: CASSLVPTGLNTEAFF.

The CDR3 is CASSGKRTGLYGELFF. CDR3 DNA: TGTGCCAGCAGTGGAAAAAGGACGGGCCTATACGGGGAGCTGTTTTTT. This chain links TRBV25-1 with TRBJ2-2, with unresolved D. In germline, CDR1 is MGHDK, CDR2 SYGVNS. V dropped 4 bases and J dropped 7 bases, with 19 bases sitting between them. The CDR3 sequence is 16 residues long.

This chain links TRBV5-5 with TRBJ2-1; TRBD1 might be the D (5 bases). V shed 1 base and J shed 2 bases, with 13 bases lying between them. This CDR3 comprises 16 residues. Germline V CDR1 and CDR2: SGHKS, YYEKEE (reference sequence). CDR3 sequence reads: CASSLFGREAYNEQFF. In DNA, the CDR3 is TGTGCCAGCAGCTTGTTTGGCAGGGAAGCCTACAATGAGCAGTTCTTC. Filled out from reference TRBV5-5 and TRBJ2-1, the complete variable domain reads DAGVTQSPTHLIKTRGQQVTLRCSPISGHKSVSWYQQVLGQGPQFIFQYYEKEERGRGNFPDRFSARQFPNYSSELNVNALLLGDSALYLCASSLFGREAYNEQFFGPGTRLTVL.

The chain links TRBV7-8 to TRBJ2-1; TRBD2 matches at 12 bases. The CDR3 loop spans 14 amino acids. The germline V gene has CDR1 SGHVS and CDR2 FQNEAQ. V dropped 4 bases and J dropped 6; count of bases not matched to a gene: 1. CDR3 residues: CASSWTSGVNEQFF. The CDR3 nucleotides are TGTGCCAGCAGCTGGACTAGCGGGGTCAATGAGCAGTTCTTC.

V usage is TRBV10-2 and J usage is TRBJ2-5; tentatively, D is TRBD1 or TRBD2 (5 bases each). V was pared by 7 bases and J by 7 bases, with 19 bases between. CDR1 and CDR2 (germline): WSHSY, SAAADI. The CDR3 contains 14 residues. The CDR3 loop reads CASKNDGTPGTQYF. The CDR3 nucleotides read TGCGCCAGCAAGAACGACGGGACCCCAGGGACCCAGTACTTC.

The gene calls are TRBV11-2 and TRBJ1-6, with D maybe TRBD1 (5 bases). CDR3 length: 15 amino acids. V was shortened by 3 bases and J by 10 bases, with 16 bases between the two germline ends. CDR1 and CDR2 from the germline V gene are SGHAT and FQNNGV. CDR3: CASSLTAQGTSPLHF. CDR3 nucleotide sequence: TGTGCCAGCAGCTTGACAGCCCAAGGCACCTCACCCCTCCACTTT.

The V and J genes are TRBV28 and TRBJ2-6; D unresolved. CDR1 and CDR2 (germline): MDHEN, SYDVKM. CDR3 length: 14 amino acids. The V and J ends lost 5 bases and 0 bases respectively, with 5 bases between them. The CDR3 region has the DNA TGTGCCAGCAGTCCGACCTCTGGGGCCAACGTCCTGACTTTC. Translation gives CASSPTSGANVLTF.

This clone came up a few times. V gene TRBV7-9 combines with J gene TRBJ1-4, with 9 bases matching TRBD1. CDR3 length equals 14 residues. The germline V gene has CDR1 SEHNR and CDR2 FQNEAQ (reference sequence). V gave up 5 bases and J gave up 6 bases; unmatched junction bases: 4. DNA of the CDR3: TGTGCCAGCAGCCCGGGACAGGGTTATGAAAAACTGTTTTTT. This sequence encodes CASSPGQGYEKLFF.

CDR3 sequence: CASSDQETQYF. CDR3 in DNA: TGCGCCAGCAGTGACCAAGAGACCCAGTACTTC. The chain is built from TRBV10-2 and TRBJ2-5; D remains unclear. The CDR3 covers 11 residues. Germline V lookup: CDR1 WSHSY, CDR2 SAAADI. V dropped 3 bases and J dropped 1 base, with 0 bases sitting between them.

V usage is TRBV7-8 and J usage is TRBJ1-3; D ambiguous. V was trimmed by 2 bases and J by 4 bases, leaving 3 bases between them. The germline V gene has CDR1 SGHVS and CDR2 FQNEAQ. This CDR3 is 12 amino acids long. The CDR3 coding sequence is TGTGCCAGCAGCTTAACGGGAAACACCATATATTTT. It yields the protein CASSLTGNTIYF.

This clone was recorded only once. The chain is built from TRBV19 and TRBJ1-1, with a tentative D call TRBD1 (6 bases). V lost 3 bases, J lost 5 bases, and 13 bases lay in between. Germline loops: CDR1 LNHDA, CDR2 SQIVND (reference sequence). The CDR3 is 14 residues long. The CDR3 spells CASSMGGAQTEAFF. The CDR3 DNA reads TGTGCCAGTAGTATGGGGGGCGCGCAGACTGAAGCTTTCTTT. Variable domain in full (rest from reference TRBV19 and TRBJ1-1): DGGITQSPKYLFRKEGQNVTLSCEQNLNHDAMYWYRQDPGQGLRLIYYSQIVNDFQKGDIAEGYSVSREKKESFPLTVTSAQKNPTAFYLCASSMGGAQTEAFFGQGTRLTVV.

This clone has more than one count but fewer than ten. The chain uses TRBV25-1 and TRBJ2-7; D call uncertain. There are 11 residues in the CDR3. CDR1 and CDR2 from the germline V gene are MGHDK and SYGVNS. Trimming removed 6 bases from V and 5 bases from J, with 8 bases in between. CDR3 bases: TGTGCCAGCAGCATAGGCCACGAGCAGTACTTC. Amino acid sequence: CASSIGHEQYF.

The CDR3 bases are TGTGCCAGCTCTAGCGGGTTCGGCGGATACGAGCAGTACTTC. It codes for CASSSGFGGYEQYF. The chain uses TRBV27 and TRBJ2-7, with 8 bases aligning to TRBD2. The V segment lost 8 bases and the J segment 4 bases; nucleotides outside the gene matches: 10. The CDR3 has 14 residues. Germline CDR1 is MNHEY and CDR2 is SMNVEV (reference sequence).